Sequencing of this T cell receptor (beta chain) was carried out in a study of T cells after yellow fever vaccination. General study results and limits: In FACS-sorted repertoires, abundant clonotypes from the bulk population could appear as contaminants.

At least ten counts were recorded for this clonotype. Its cognate antigen is unknown. Via MiXCR, TCRdb re-called the 5' RACE reads, giving one row per CDR3 protein. Of about 150,000 distinct CDR3 sequences detected, approximately 6.6% appear once; the ten largest clones hold approximately 0.64%. The V gene lost 6 bases and the J gene lost 4 bases, with 15 bases spanning the gap. CDR3 size: 14 residues. Germline V gene sequence: CDR1 MNHEY, CDR2 SVGEGT. The chain has TRBV6-2 or TRBV6-3 and TRBJ1-1; perhaps TRBD1 as D (6 bases). The TCR comes from a man aged 25 to 40 who received the YFV17D yellow fever vaccine. This specimen consisted of CD4+ T cells sorted from PBMCs, obtained 10 days after the yellow fever booster vaccination. CDR3 in amino acids: CASSRGGAGTEAFF. For the CDR3, the DNA is TGTGCCAGCAGCCGAGGGGGGGCCGGCACTGAAGCTTTCTTT.